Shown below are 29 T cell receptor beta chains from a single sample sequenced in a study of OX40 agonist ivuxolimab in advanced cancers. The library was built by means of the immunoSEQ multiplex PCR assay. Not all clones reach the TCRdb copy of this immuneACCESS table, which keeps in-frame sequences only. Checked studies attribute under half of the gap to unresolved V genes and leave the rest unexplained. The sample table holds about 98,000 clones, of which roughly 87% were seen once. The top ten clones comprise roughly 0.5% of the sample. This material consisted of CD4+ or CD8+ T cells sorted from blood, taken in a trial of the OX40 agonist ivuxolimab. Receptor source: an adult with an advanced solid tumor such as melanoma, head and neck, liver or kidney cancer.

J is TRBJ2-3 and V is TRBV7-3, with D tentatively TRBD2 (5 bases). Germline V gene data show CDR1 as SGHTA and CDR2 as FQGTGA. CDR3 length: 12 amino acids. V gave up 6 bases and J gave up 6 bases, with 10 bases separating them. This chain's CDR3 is CASSPGMDTQYF. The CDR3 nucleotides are TGTGCCAGCAGTCCGGGGATGGATACGCAGTATTTT.

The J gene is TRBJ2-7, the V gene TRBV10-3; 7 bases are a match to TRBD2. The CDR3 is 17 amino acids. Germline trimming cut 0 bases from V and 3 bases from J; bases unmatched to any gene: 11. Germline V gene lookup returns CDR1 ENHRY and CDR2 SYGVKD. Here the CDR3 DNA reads TGTGCCATCAGTGAGTCGGGAAGGAGGAGGGACTACTACGAGCAGTACTTC. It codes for CAISESGRRRDYYEQYF.

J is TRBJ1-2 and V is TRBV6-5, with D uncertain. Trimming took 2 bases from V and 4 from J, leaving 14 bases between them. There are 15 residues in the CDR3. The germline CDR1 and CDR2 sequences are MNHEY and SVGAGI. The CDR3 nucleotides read TGTGCCAGCAGTTACCCCTGGACGGACTTCTATGGCTACACCTTC. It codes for CASSYPWTDFYGYTF.

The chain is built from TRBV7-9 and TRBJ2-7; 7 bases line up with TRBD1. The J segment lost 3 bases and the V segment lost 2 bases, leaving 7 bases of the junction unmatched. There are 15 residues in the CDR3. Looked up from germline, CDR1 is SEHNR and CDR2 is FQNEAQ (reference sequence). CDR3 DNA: TGTGCCAGCAGCTTATCAGGACAGGCCATCTACGAGCAGTACTTC. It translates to CASSLSGQAIYEQYF.

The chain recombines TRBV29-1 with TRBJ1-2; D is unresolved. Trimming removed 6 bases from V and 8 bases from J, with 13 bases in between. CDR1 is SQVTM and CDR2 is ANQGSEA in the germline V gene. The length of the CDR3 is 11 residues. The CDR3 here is CSVLISGGYTF. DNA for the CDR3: TGCAGCGTCCTAATCTCGGGAGGCTACACCTTC.

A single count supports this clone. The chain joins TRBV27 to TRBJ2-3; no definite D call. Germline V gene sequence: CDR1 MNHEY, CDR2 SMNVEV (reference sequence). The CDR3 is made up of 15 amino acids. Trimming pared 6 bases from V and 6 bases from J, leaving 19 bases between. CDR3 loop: CASSPSRVEADTQYF. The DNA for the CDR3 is TGTGCCAGCAGCCCGTCCCGAGTAGAGGCTGATACGCAGTATTTT.

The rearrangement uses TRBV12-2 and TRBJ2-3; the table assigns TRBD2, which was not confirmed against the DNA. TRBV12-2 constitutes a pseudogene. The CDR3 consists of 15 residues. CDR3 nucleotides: TGTGCAAGTCGCCCTAAAATCCGGGGCACAGATACGCAGTATTTT. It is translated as CASRPKIRGTDTQYF.

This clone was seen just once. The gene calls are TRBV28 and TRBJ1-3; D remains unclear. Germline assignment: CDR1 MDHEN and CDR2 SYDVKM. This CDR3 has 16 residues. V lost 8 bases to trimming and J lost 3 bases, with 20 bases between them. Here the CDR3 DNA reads TGTGCCAGCCTCTTTTCCGGGCCCATTGGTGGAAACACCATATATTTT. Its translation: CASLFSGPIGGNTIYF.

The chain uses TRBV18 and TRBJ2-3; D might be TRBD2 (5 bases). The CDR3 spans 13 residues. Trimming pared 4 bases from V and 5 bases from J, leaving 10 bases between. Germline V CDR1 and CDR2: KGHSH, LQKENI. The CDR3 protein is CASSRARGDTQYF. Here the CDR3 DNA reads TGTGCCAGCTCACGGGCTCGGGGAGATACGCAGTATTTT.

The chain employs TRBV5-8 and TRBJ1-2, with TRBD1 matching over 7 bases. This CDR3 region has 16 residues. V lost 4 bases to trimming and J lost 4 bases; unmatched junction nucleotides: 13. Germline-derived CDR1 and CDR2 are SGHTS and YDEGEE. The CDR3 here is CASSPRPTGFIYGYTF. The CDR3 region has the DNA TGTGCCAGCAGCCCGCGGCCGACAGGGTTTATCTATGGCTACACCTTC.

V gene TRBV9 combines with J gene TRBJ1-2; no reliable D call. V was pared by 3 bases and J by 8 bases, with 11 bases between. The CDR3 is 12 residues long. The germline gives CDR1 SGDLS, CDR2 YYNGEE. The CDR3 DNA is TGTGCCAGCAGCGCCGTTCGAGGCGGCTACACCTTC. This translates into CASSAVRGGYTF.

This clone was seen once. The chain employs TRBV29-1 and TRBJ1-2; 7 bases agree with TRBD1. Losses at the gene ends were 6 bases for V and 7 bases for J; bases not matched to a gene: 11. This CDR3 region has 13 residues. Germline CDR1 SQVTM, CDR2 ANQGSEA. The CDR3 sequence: CSVSLGGGPGYTF. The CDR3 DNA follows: TGCAGCGTGTCCCTCGGAGGGGGCCCTGGCTACACCTTC.

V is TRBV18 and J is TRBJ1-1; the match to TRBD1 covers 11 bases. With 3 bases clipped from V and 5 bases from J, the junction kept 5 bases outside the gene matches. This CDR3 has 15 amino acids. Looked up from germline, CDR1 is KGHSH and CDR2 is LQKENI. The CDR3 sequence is CASSPPGQGATEAFF. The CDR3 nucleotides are TGTGCCAGCTCACCTCCCGGACAGGGGGCAACTGAAGCTTTCTTT. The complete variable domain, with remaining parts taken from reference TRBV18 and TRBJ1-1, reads NAGVMQNPRHLVRRRGQEARLRCSPMKGHSHVYWYRQLPEEGLKFMVYLQKENIIDESGMPKERFSAEFPKEGPSILRIQQVVRGDSAAYFCASSPPGQGATEAFFGQGTRLTVV.

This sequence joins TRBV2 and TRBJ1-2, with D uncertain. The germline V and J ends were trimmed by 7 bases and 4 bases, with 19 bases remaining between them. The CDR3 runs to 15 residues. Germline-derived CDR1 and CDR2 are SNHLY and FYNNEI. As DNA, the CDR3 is TGTGCCAGCACCAGAAGAGAGGGTGAATCCTATGGCTACACCTTC. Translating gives CASTRREGESYGYTF.

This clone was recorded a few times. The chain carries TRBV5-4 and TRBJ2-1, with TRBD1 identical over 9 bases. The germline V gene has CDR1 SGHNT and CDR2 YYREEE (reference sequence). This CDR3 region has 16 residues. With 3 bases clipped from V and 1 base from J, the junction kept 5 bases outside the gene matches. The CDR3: CASSYGTGISYNEQFF. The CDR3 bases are TGTGCCAGCAGCTATGGGACAGGGATTTCCTACAATGAGCAGTTCTTC.

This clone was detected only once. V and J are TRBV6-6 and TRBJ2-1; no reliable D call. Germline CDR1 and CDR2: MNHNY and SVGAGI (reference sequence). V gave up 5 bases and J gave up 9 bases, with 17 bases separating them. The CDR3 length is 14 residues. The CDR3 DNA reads TGTGCCAGCAGTGCTCCCGCATCAAGAGGTGAGCAGTTCTTC. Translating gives CASSAPASRGEQFF.

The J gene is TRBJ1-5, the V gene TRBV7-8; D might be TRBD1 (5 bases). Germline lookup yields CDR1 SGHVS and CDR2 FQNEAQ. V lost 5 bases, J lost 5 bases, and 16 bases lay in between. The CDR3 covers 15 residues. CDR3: CASSPLTGTHQPQHF. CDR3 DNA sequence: TGTGCCAGCAGCCCCCTGACGGGGACTCATCAGCCCCAGCATTTT.

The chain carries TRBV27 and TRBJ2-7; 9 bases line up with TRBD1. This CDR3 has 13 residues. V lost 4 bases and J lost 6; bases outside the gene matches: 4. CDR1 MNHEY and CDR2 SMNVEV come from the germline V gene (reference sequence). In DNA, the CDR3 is TGTGCCAGCAGTTCGGGACAGGGCGGCGAGCAGTACTTC. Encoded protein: CASSSGQGGEQYF.

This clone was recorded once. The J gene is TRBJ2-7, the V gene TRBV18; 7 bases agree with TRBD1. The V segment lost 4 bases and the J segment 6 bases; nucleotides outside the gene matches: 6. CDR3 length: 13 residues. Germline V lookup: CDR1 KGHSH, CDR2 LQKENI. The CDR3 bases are TGTGCCAGCTCACTTGACAGGGTGCGCGAGCAGTACTTC. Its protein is CASSLDRVREQYF.

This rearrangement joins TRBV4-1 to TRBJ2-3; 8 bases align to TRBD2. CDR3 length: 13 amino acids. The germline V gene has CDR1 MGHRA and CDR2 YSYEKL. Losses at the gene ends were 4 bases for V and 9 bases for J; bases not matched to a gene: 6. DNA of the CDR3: TGCGCCAGCAGCCGACGGGGGGGCGGAACGCAGTATTTT. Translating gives CASSRRGGGTQYF.

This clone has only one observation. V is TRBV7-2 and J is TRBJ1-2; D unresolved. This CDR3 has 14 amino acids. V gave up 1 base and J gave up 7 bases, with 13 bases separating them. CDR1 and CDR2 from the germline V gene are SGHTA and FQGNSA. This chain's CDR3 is CASSLGGGRGGYTF. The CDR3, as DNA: TGTGCCAGCAGCTTAGGGGGAGGGCGGGGTGGCTACACCTTC.

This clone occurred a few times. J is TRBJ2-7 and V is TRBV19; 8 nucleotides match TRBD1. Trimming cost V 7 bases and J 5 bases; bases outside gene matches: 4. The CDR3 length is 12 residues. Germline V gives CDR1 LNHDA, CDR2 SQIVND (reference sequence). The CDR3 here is CASIGQGHEQYF. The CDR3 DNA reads TGTGCCAGTATAGGACAGGGCCACGAGCAGTACTTC.

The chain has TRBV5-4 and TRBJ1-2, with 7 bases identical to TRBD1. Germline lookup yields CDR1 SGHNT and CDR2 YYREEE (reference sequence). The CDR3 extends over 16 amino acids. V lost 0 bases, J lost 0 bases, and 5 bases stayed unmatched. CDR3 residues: CASSLANGQANYGYTF. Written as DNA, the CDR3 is TGTGCCAGCAGCTTGGCGAATGGACAGGCTAACTATGGCTACACCTTC.

CDR3 sequence reads: CSAIGVETQYF. The CDR3, as DNA: TGCAGCGCCATTGGGGTGGAGACCCAGTACTTC. V usage is TRBV29-1 and J usage is TRBJ2-5, with unresolved D. Germline values: CDR1 SQVTM, CDR2 ANQGSEA. The germline V and J ends were trimmed by 7 bases and 5 bases, with 11 bases remaining between them. The CDR3 is made up of 11 amino acids.

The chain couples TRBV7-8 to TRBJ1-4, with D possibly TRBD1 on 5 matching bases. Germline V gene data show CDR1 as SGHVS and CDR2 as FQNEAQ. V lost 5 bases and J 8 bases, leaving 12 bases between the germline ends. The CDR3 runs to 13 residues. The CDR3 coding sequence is TGTGCCAGCAGCATAGACAGTCCCGAAAAACTGTTTTTT. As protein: CASSIDSPEKLFF.

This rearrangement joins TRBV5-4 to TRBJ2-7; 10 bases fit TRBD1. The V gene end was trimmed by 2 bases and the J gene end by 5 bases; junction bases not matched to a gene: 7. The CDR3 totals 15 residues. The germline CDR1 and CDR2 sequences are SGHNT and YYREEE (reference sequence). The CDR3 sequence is CASSFPTGTGDEQYF. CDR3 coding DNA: TGTGCCAGCAGCTTTCCTACCGGGACAGGGGACGAGCAGTACTTC.

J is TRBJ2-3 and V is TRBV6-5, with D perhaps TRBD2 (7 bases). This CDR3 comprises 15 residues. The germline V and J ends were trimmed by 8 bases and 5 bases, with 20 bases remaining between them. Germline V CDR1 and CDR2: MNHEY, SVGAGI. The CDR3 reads CASATSGGGQDTQYF. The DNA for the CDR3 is TGTGCCAGCGCGACTAGTGGGGGGGGGCAAGATACGCAGTATTTT.

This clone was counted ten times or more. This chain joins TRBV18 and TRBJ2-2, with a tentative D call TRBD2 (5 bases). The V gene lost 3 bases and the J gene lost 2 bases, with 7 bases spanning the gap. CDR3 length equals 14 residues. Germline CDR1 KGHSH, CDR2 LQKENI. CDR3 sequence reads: CASSPEVNTGELFF. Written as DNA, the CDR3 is TGTGCCAGCTCACCGGAGGTTAACACCGGGGAGCTGTTTTTT.

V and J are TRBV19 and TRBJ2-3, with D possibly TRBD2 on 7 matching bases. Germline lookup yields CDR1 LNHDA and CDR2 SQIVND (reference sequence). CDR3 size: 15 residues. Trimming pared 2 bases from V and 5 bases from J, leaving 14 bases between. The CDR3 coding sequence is TGTGCCAGTAGTATAAGTGGGGGGGCCAGAGATACGCAGTATTTT. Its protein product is CASSISGGARDTQYF.